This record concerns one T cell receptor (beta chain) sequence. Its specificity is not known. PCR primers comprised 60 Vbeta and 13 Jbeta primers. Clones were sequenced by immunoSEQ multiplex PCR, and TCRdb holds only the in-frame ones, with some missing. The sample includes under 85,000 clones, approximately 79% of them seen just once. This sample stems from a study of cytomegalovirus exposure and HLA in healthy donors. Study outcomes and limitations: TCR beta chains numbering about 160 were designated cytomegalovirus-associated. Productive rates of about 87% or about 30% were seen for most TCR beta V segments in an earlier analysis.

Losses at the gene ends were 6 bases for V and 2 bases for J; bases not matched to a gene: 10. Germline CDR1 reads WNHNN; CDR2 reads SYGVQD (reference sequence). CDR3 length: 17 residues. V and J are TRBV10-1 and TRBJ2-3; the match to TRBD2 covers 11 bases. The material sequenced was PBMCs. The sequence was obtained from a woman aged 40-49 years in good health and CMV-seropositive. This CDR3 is CASRGTSGPPFTDTQYF. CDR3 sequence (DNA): TGCGCCAGCAGGGGGACTAGCGGACCTCCTTTCACAGATACGCAGTATTTT.